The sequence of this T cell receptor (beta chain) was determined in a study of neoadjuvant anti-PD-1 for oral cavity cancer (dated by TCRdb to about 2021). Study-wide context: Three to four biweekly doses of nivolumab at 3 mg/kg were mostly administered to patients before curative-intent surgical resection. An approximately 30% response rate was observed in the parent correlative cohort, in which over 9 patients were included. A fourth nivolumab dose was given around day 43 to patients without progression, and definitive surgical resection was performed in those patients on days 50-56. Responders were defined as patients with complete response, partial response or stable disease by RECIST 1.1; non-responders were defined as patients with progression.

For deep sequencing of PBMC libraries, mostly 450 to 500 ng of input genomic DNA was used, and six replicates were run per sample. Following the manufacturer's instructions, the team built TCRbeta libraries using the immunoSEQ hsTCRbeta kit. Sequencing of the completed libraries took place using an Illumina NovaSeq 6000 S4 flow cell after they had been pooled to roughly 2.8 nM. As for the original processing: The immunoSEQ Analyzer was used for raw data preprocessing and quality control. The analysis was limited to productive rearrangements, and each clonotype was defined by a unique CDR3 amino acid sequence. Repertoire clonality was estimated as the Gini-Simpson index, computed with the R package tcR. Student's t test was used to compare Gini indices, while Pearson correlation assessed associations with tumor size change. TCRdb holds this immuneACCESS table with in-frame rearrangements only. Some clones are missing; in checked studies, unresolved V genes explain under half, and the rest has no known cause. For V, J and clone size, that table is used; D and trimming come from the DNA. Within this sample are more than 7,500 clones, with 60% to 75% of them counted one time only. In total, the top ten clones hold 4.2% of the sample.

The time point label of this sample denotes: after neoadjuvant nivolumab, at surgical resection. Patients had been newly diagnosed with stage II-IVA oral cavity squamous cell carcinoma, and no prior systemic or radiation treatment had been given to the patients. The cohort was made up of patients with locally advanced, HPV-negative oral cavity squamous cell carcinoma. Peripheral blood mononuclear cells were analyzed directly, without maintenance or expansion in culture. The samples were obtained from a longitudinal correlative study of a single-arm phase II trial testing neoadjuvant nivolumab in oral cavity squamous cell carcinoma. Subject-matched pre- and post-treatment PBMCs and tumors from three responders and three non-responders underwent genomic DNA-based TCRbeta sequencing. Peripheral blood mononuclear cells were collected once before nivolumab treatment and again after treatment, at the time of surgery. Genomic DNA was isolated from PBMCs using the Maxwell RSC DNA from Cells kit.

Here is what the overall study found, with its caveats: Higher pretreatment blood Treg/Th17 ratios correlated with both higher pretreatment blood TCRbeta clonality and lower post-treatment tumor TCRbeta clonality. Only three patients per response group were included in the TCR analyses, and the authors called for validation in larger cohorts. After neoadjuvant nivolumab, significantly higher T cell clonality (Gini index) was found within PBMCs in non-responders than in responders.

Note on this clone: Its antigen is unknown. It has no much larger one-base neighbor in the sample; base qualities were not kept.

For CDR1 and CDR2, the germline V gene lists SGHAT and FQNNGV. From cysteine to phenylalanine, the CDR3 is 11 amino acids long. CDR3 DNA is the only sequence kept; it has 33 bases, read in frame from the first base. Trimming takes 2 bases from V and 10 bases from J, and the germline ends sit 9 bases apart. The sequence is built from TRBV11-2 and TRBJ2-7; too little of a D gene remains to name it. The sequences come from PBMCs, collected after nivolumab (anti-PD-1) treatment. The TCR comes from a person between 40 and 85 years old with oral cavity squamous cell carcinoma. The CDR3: CASSLPDEQYF. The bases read TGTGCCAGCAGCTTACCAGATGAACAGTACTTC.